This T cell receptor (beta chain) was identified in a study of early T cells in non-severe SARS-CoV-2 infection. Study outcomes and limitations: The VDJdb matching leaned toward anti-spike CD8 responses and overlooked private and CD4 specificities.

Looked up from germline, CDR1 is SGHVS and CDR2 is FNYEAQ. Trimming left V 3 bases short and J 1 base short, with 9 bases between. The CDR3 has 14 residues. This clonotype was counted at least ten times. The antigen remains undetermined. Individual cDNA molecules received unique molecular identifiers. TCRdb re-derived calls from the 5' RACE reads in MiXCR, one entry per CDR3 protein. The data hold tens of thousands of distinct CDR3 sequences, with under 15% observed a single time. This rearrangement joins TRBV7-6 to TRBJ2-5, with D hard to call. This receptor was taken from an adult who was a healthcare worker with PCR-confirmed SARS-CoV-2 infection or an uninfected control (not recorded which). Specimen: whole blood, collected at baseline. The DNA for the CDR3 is TGTGCCAGCAGCTTCTTTGGACCCCAAGAGACCCAGTACTTC. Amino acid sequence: CASSFFGPQETQYF.